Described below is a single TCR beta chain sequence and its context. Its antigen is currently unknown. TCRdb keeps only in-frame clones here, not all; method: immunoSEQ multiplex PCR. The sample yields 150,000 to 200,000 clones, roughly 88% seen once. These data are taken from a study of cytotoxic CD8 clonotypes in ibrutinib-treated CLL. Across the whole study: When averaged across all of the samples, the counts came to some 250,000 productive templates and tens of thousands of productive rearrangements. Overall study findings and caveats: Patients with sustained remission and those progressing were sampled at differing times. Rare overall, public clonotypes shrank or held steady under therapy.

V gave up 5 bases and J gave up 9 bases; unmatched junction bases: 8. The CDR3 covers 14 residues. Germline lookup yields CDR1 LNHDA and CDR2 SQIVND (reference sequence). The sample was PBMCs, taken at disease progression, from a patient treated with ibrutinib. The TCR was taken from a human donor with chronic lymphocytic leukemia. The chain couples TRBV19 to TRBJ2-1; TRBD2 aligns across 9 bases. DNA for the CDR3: TGTGCCAGTAGTCCGGTAGCGGGAGTGGGTGAGCAGTTCTTC. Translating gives CASSPVAGVGEQFF.